This passage covers 16 T cell receptor beta chains from one sample sequenced in a study of shared clonotypes between healthy human individuals. Using immunoSEQ multiplex PCR, the repertoire was profiled, and TCRdb retains in-frame clones only, with some absent. The sample shows 2.3 million or so clones, just over 90% of them seen only once. The sample was naive CD4+ T cells from PBMCs. Subset of the sample: CD45RA+ positively selected. All receptors derive from a man younger than 35 in good health. Some clones in this sample may be carry-over from other donors' samples.

As concerns this clone: Within the sample, other DNA sequences also encode this same CDR3. The chain links TRBV18 to TRBJ2-7; weak D call: TRBD1 (6 bases). This CDR3 spans 14 amino acids. Germline CDR1 is KGHSH and CDR2 is LQKENI. V was pared by 6 bases and J by 7 bases, with 19 bases between. CDR3 in DNA: TGTGCCAGCTCTCCGGCACAGGGTCCGGGGGAGCAGTACTTC. Amino acids: CASSPAQGPGEQYF.

The genes are TRBV10-3 and TRBJ1-2, with unresolved D. V lost 0 bases to trimming and J lost 1 base, with 12 bases between them. Per germline, CDR1 ENHRY and CDR2 SYGVKD. The CDR3 totals 16 residues. The CDR3 sequence: CAISESGPKNNYGYTF. CDR3 DNA: TGTGCCATCAGTGAGTCCGGGCCGAAGAATAACTATGGCTACACCTTC.

The V gene is TRBV6-6, the J gene TRBJ1-2, with D hard to call. V lost 7 bases and J 6 bases, leaving 15 bases between the germline ends. This CDR3 spans 13 amino acids. Germline V gene data show CDR1 as MNHNY and CDR2 as SVGAGI (reference sequence). The CDR3: CASIKTSLDGYTF. For the CDR3, the DNA is TGTGCCAGCATTAAGACAAGTCTTGATGGCTACACCTTC.

The chain employs TRBV2 and TRBJ1-1; no clear D. V was trimmed by 6 bases and J by 1 base, leaving 9 bases between them. Germline CDR1 SNHLY, CDR2 FYNNEI. The CDR3 extends over 13 amino acids. DNA of the CDR3: TGTGCCAGCAGGGGGTACAAGAACACTGAAGCTTTCTTT. Its translation: CASRGYKNTEAFF. Based on the CDR3 plus reference TRBV2 and TRBJ1-1, the full variable domain is EPEVTQTPSHQVTQMGQEVILRCVPISNHLYFYWYRQILGQKVEFLVSFYNNEISEKSEIFDDQFSVERPDGSNFTLKIRSTKLEDSAMYFCASRGYKNTEAFFGQGTRLTVV.

The CDR3 region has the DNA TGTGCCAGCCGCAGACAGGGGGTGTTCACAGATACGCAGTATTTT. Translating it yields CASRRQGVFTDTQYF. The chain uses TRBV5-6 and TRBJ2-3; 9 bases line up with TRBD1. The germline CDR1 and CDR2 sequences are SGHDT and YYEEEE. With V trimmed by 7 bases and J by 2 bases, 8 bases remained unmatched. CDR3 size: 15 residues.

The genes are TRBV27 and TRBJ1-1, with no clear D. With 3 bases removed from V and 3 bases from J, the gap between germline ends came to 11 bases. This CDR3 has 14 residues. Germline V gene data show CDR1 as MNHEY and CDR2 as SMNVEV (reference sequence). For the CDR3, the DNA is TGTGCCAGCAGTTTGCAGTACCAGGACACTGAAGCTTTCTTT. Amino acid sequence: CASSLQYQDTEAFF.

This chain connects TRBV28 to TRBJ2-1, with D uncertain. The CDR3 has 13 residues. Trimming removed 6 bases from V and 5 bases from J, with 11 bases in between. Germline V gene sequence: CDR1 MDHEN, CDR2 SYDVKM. CDR3 sequence reads: CASSPASNNEQFF. CDR3 nucleotides: TGTGCCAGCAGCCCCGCTTCAAACAATGAGCAGTTCTTC.

In its sample, this clone was seen once. The chain links TRBV19 to TRBJ2-1; 10 bases map to TRBD1. J gave up 9 bases and V 5 bases, and 10 bases lay outside the gene matches. The CDR3 sequence is 15 residues long. Germline V gene sequence: CDR1 LNHDA, CDR2 SQIVND (reference sequence). The CDR3 region has the DNA TGTGCCAGTAGTTCTGACAGGGGGCGTTGGGGTGAGCAGTTCTTC. It specifies CASSSDRGRWGEQFF.

V is TRBV30 and J is TRBJ2-5; a weak D match, TRBD2 (5 bases). The CDR3 has 15 residues. The germline V and J ends were trimmed by 0 bases and 5 bases, with 16 bases remaining between them. Looked up from germline, CDR1 is GTSNPN and CDR2 is SVGIG (reference sequence). Here the CDR3 DNA reads TGTGCCTGGAGTGTACGGGCTAGCTTATCGGAGACCCAGTACTTC. Protein sequence: CAWSVRASLSETQYF.

In this sample, this clone turned up a few times. The rearrangement links TRBV4-1 to TRBJ1-5, with TRBD1 identical over 9 bases. The CDR3 contains 15 residues. CDR1 and CDR2 from the germline V gene are MGHRA and YSYEKL. Trimming removed 4 bases from V and 6 bases from J; junction bases left unmatched: 7. CDR3 DNA: TGCGCCAGCAGCCTCCGGGACAGGGATACTCAGCCCCAGCATTTT. Its protein product is CASSLRDRDTQPQHF.

CDR3 DNA: TGTGCCAGCTCACCATCAGGACAGGCGTCCCCTGTGCAGTACTTC. It yields the protein CASSPSGQASPVQYF. The J gene is TRBJ2-7, the V gene TRBV18; 7 nucleotides line up with TRBD1. Germline CDR1 KGHSH, CDR2 LQKENI. CDR3 length: 15 amino acids. V dropped 2 bases and J dropped 9; count of bases not matched to a gene: 13.

V usage is TRBV28 and J usage is TRBJ2-1; D ambiguous. V lost 5 bases and J lost 3, with 8 bases in between. The germline gives CDR1 MDHEN, CDR2 SYDVKM. The CDR3 has 13 residues. The CDR3 sequence: CASSPGVYNEQFF. CDR3 nucleotide sequence: TGTGCCAGCAGTCCCGGAGTCTACAATGAGCAGTTCTTC.

V gene TRBV6-1 combines with J gene TRBJ1-5, with unresolved D. CDR3 length: 14 amino acids. CDR1 and CDR2 (germline): MNHNS, SASEGT. V was clipped by 7 bases and J by 4 bases, with 14 bases between them. CDR3 coding DNA: TGTGCCAGCACCCGCCGTGGGGAGAATCAGCCCCAGCATTTT. Protein: CASTRRGENQPQHF.

The chain carries TRBV28 and TRBJ1-5; 9 nucleotides match TRBD1. Germline values: CDR1 MDHEN, CDR2 SYDVKM. The length of the CDR3 is 15 residues. V was clipped by 5 bases and J by 4 bases; unmatched bases: 6. The CDR3 here is CASSQLDRGNQPQHF. CDR3 coding DNA: TGTGCCAGCAGTCAATTGGACAGGGGAAATCAGCCCCAGCATTTT.

This sequence joins TRBV9 and TRBJ2-2; the D gene is possibly TRBD2 (5 bases). The CDR3 runs to 14 residues. Germline V lookup: CDR1 SGDLS, CDR2 YYNGEE. Trimming left V 4 bases short and J 6 bases short, with 13 bases between. For the CDR3, the DNA is TGTGCCAGCAGCCTAGCCTCGGGTTCCGGGGAGCTGTTTTTT. Translating it yields CASSLASGSGELFF.

The chain employs TRBV6-1 and TRBJ1-1, with D possibly matching TRBD1 (5 bases). The CDR3 totals 14 residues. Trimming removed 4 bases at V and 4 bases at J, with 13 bases between. Germline V gene lookup returns CDR1 MNHNS and CDR2 SASEGT. The DNA for the CDR3 is TGTGCCAGCAGTGGGGGCAGGGTGGGCACTGAAGCTTTCTTT. Its protein is CASSGGRVGTEAFF.